The entry that follows covers one TCR beta chain sequence. This sample stems from a study of cytomegalovirus exposure and HLA in healthy donors. The PCR made use of 60 Vbeta and 13 Jbeta primers. Method: immunoSEQ multiplex PCR; TCRdb's copy keeps in-frame clones and lacks some. The sample holds 150,000 to 200,000 clones, around three quarters seen once. After removal of 0 bases from V and 2 bases from J, the junction contained 4 bases not matched to a gene. Germline CDR1 SGHTS, CDR2 YDEGEE. This CDR3 comprises 15 residues. Nominally healthy donors were sampled, though unrecorded immune exposures were likely.

Sequenced: PBMCs. This chain connects TRBV5-8 to TRBJ1-2; 7 bases fit TRBD1. This sequence was found in a woman in her fifties or sixties in good health and CMV-seronegative. The CDR3 sequence: CASSLGTGRNYGYTF. CDR3 nucleotides: TGTGCCAGCAGCTTGGGGACAGGTCGGAACTATGGCTACACCTTC.